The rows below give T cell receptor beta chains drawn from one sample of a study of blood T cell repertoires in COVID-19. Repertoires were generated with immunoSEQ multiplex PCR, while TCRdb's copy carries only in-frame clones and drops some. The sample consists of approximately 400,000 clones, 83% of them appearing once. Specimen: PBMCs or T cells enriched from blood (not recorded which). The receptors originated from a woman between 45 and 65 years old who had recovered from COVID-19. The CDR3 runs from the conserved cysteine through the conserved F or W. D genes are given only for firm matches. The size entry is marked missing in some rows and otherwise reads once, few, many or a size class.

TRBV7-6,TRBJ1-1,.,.,TGTGCCAGCAGCCCCGCCCCCATTAGTGATTTAAGTGCTTTCTTT,CASSPAPISDLSAFF
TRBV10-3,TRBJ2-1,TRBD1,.,TGTGCCACGGACAGGGGGCAGATTGGGTTGAATGAGCAGTTCTTC,CATDRGQIGLNEQFF
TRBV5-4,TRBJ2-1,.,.,TGTGCCAGCAGCTCTATCTCCTACAATGAGCAGTTCTTC,CASSSISYNEQFF
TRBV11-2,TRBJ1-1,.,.,TGTGCCAGCAGCTTAGAGCAGTTCACTGAAGCTTTCTTT,CASSLEQFTEAFF
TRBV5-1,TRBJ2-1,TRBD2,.,TGCGCCAGCTGCGAGCGGGAGAGCTCCTACAATGAGCAGTTCTTC,CASCERESSYNEQFF
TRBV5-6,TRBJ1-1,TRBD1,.,TGTGCCAGCAGCTACGGGACAGAACTGAACACTGAAGCTTTCTTT,CASSYGTELNTEAFF
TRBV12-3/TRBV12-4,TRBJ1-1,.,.,TGTGCCAGCAGGGGCACAGGGTGGACTGAAGCTTTCTTT,CASRGTGWTEAFF
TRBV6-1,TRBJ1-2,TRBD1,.,TGTGCCAGCAGTGCCCTTTGGACAGGGACTAACTATGGCTACACCTTC,CASSALWTGTNYGYTF
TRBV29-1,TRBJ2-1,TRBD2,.,TGCAGCGCCGCTATGACAGCCTGGGGGGGGAATGAGCAGTTCTTC,CSAAMTAWGGNEQFF
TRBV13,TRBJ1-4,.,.,TGTGCCAGCAGCCCCAGCCAGGGCGGAGGGACTAATGAAAAACTGTTTTTT,CASSPSQGGGTNEKLFF
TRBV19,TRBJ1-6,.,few,TGTGCCAGTTATGACACCGGCGACTATAATTCACCCCTCCACTTT,CASYDTGDYNSPLHF
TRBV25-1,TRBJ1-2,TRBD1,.,TGTGCCAGCAGTCCCCGGGACAGGTCGACTTATGGCTACACCTTC,CASSPRDRSTYGYTF